A selection of T cell receptor beta chains follows, all from one sample in a study of blood T cells in healthy people across ages. One entry per CDR3 protein results from TCRdb running MiXCR on the 5' RACE reads. This table holds approximately 940,000 distinct CDR3 sequences, around 46% found once. The sample taken for sequencing was blood. The receptors originated from a man aged 25 to 40 in good health. Both conserved end residues are part of each CDR3. The order of the fields is clone size, V gene, D gene, J gene, CDR3 DNA, CDR3 protein. The D gene is left open where the match is weak. A clone size is listed for some rows: how often the clone was seen (once, few, many), or a class if it is expanded.

.,TRBV4-1,.,TRBJ2-5,TGCGCCAGCAGCCAAGAAACAGGCGTCGGACAAGAGACCCAGTACTTC,CASSQETGVGQETQYF
.,TRBV7-9,TRBD1,TRBJ1-5,TGTGCCAGCAGCGTGGGACAGGGGAATCATCAGCCCCAGCATTTT,CASSVGQGNHQPQHF
many,TRBV20-1,.,TRBJ1-2,TGCAGTGCTAAAACAGGGCCCGACTATGGCTACACCTTC,CSAKTGPDYGYTF
few,TRBV5-1,TRBD1,TRBJ1-4,TGCGCCAGCAGCTACCAGGGGGGGGAGAATAATGAAAAACTGTTTTTT,CASSYQGGENNEKLFF
.,TRBV27,TRBD1,TRBJ2-7,TGTGCCAGCAGTTTACGGGACAGGGCCTCCTACGAGCAGTACTTC,CASSLRDRASYEQYF
.,TRBV7-9,.,TRBJ1-4,TGTGCCAGCAGCTCAACCGGCCAGGGAGGAGAAAAACTGTTTTTT,CASSSTGQGGEKLFF
.,TRBV4-1,.,TRBJ1-1,TGCGCCAGCAGCGAACAGGAGATTCGGGCTGAAGCTTTCTTT,CASSEQEIRAEAFF
.,TRBV7-2,.,TRBJ2-2,TGTGCCAGCAGCTTGGGGATAGGGGCTAACACCGGGGAGCTGTTTTTT,CASSLGIGANTGELFF
few,TRBV20-1,TRBD2,TRBJ2-5,TGCAGTGCTTCCGGGACTAGCGGGTGGGAGACCCAGTACTTC,CSASGTSGWETQYF
.,TRBV12-3/TRBV12-4,TRBD1,TRBJ2-5,TGTGCCAGCAGTACCAGGGGGCAAGAGACCCAGTACTTC,CASSTRGQETQYF
many,TRBV4-3,.,TRBJ1-6,TGCGCCAGCAGCCCTCAAGTGGGTAGCTCCTATAATTCACCCCTCCACTTT,CASSPQVGSSYNSPLHF
.,TRBV9,TRBD1,TRBJ2-5,TGTGCCAGCAGCTTACGACAGGGTAGGGATGAGCAGTACTTC,CASSLRQGRDEQYF
.,TRBV7-2,.,TRBJ2-3,TGTGCCAGCAGCTTAGCGTACGGCGGGGGCACAGATACGCAGTATTTT,CASSLAYGGGTDTQYF
.,TRBV12-3/TRBV12-4,.,TRBJ2-7,TGTGCCAGCAGCTGGACACGATACTCCTACGAGCAGTACTTC,CASSWTRYSYEQYF
few,TRBV24-1,.,TRBJ1-5,TGTGCCACCAGTGATATGGGGAATCAGCCCCAGCATTTT,CATSDMGNQPQHF
once,TRBV7-9,.,TRBJ1-2,TGTGCCAGCAGCCCCGAGGCACTTGACGGGGACTATGGCTACACCTTC,CASSPEALDGDYGYTF
.,TRBV4-1,.,TRBJ2-5,TGCGCCAGCAGCCATGTCAGGGGTGGAGAGACCCAGTACTTC,CASSHVRGGETQYF
.,TRBV9,TRBD2,TRBJ2-3,TGTGCCAGCAGCGTAGGGCCTAGCGGGGGCACAGATACGCAGTATTTT,CASSVGPSGGTDTQYF
.,TRBV20-1,TRBD2,TRBJ2-7,TGCAGTGCTAGAGATCCGGCAGCGGGGATCTACGAGCAGTACTTC,CSARDPAAGIYEQYF
.,TRBV20-1,TRBD1,TRBJ1-5,TGCAGTGCTGAGGCGGGCAGGGGGGGTCAGCCCCAGCATTTT,CSAEAGRGGQPQHF
.,TRBV2,.,TRBJ2-7,TGTGCCAGCAGTGAATTAGTTGGGGGGACCTACGAGCAGTACTTC,CASSELVGGTYEQYF
few,TRBV20-1,.,TRBJ2-7,TGCAGTACTAGGGGACTCCCCGAGCAGTACTTC,CSTRGLPEQYF
.,TRBV6-6,TRBD1,TRBJ2-2,TGTGCCAGCAGAACCGGGACAGGGATGAACGGGGAGCTGTTTTTT,CASRTGTGMNGELFF
.,TRBV5-6,TRBD2,TRBJ2-3,TGTGCCAGCAGCTTGGTAGTAGCGGGGGTACGAGATACGCAGTATTTT,CASSLVVAGVRDTQYF
.,TRBV21-1,.,TRBJ2-5,TGTGCCAGCAGACTTCGTAGGGCTAGAGCCAATGAGCAGTACTTC,CASRLRRARANEQYF
few,TRBV5-1,.,TRBJ2-3,TGCGCCAGCAGCCCGTCCCCGGGTACGCAGTATTTT,CASSPSPGTQYF
.,TRBV28,.,TRBJ2-6,TGTGCCAGCAGCGTCCCAAGCTCTGGGGCCAACGTCCTGACTTTC,CASSVPSSGANVLTF
.,TRBV29-1,.,TRBJ1-2,TGCAGCGTTGTCCGTCAGGGGCCCGTTAGGAATGGCTACACCTTC,CSVVRQGPVRNGYTF
few,TRBV27,TRBD1,TRBJ2-5,TGTGCCAGCCGGGGACAGAACGAAGAGACCCAGTACTTC,CASRGQNEETQYF
.,TRBV28,TRBD2,TRBJ2-7,TGTGCCAGCAGTTTAGGGAGGGAGGGGTACGAGCAGTACTTC,CASSLGREGYEQYF
.,TRBV20-1,.,TRBJ2-7,TGCGGTGCCTCAAAAGGGGGGGGTCGCTCCTACGAGCAGTACTTC,CGASKGGGRSYEQYF
.,TRBV5-1,TRBD2,TRBJ2-1,TGCGCCAGCAGCTGGTGGACTAGCGGGAGGCTGACCTACAATGAGCAGTTCTTC,CASSWWTSGRLTYNEQFF
.,TRBV5-6,.,TRBJ2-4,TGTGCCAGCAGCCCAGAGGGAGATCTAGCCAAAAACATTCAGTACTTC,CASSPEGDLAKNIQYF
.,TRBV3-1,TRBD2,TRBJ2-4,TGTGCCAGCAGCCCCGGGACTAGCGGGGGGGTCGTCATTCAGTACTTC,CASSPGTSGGVVIQYF
.,TRBV9,TRBD2,TRBJ2-1,TGTGCCAGCAGCGTAGTTCAAGCGGGGGCCCTCAATGAGCAGTTCTTC,CASSVVQAGALNEQFF
few,TRBV9,.,TRBJ1-2,TGTGCCAGCAGCGGAGGTGAGGGAATTAGGGGCTACACCTTC,CASSGGEGIRGYTF
.,TRBV12-3/TRBV12-4,TRBD2,TRBJ2-1,TGTGCCAGCAGTCCCCCCCCGGGACTAGGTCTCAATGAGCAGTTCTTC,CASSPPPGLGLNEQFF
.,TRBV28,TRBD1,TRBJ2-5,TGTGCCAGCAGTTTTCGACAGGGGGCAAAGTACTTC,CASSFRQGAKYF
.,TRBV7-2,TRBD2,TRBJ2-7,TGTGCCAGCAGCCGGGTAGCGGGGGCCTCCTACGAGCAGTACTTC,CASSRVAGASYEQYF
.,TRBV20-1,TRBD2,TRBJ2-7,TGCAGTGCTAGCCCGGGGGGGGGAAATGAGCAGTACTTC,CSASPGGGNEQYF
.,TRBV7-2,.,TRBJ2-5,TGTGCCAGCAGCTTAGCGGGCAACGTGGGAGAGACCCAGTACTTC,CASSLAGNVGETQYF
once,TRBV20-1,.,TRBJ2-7,TGCAGTGCTAGTAGCAGGGGTCCCTACGAGCAGTACTTC,CSASSRGPYEQYF
.,TRBV6-1,.,TRBJ2-3,TGTGCCAGCAGAGAAACTAGATTCACAGATACGCAGTATTTT,CASRETRFTDTQYF
few,TRBV24-1,.,TRBJ2-1,TGTGCCACCAGTGATTCCCCCGGGGTAGCGGCTAATTACAATGAGCAGTTCTTC,CATSDSPGVAANYNEQFF
.,TRBV20-1,TRBD2,TRBJ2-3,TGCAGTGCTAGAGTGTGGGGTCGCGGGGGGGGCACAGATACGCAGTATTTT,CSARVWGRGGGTDTQYF
.,TRBV4-3,TRBD2,TRBJ2-1,TGCGCCAGCAGCCTCGGGACTAGCGGGGTTGTGGGGAATGAGCAGTTCTTC,CASSLGTSGVVGNEQFF
few,TRBV4-1,.,TRBJ1-2,TGCGCCAGCAGCCAAGAACTTCGGTTTGGCTACACCTTC,CASSQELRFGYTF
few,TRBV4-1,.,TRBJ2-7,TGCGCCAGCAGCCAAGAGGGGGTAGGCAGCTCCTACGAGCAGTACTTC,CASSQEGVGSSYEQYF
once,TRBV27,.,TRBJ1-4,TGTGCCAGCAGATTCAACAGGGCTTCGGATGAAAAACTGTTTTTT,CASRFNRASDEKLFF
.,TRBV11-2,.,TRBJ2-4,TGTGCCAGCAGCCTGCCTCGCGGCATTCAGTACTTC,CASSLPRGIQYF
.,TRBV5-5,.,TRBJ2-5,TGTGCCCGCAGCTTCCCGGTGGAGACCCAGTACTTC,CARSFPVETQYF
.,TRBV11-1,TRBD1,TRBJ2-4,TGTGCCAGCAGCCGTACAGGGGTCGGGAAAAACATTCAGTACTTC,CASSRTGVGKNIQYF